The clone carrying this T cell receptor beta chain was counted many times. What it binds is unknown. One entry per CDR3 protein, called by TCRdb with MiXCR from the 5' RACE reads. The repertoire holds under 30,000 distinct CDR3 sequences, 5% seen once, with approximately 39% in the top ten. The CDR3 length is 16 residues. V lost 5 bases, J lost 4 bases, and 16 bases stayed unmatched. Germline CDR1 DFQATT, CDR2 SNEGSKA (reference sequence). The data derive from a study of T cells after yellow fever vaccination. At the level of the study: Preparing low-cell-number fractions relied on SMART-Seq v4 Ultra Low Input. Whole-study findings and limits: Within FACS-sorted repertoires, abundant clonotypes contaminating from the bulk population could be present.

Here the sequenced sample was CD8+ T cells sorted from PBMCs, taken 10 days after the yellow fever booster vaccination. The rearrangement uses TRBV20-1 and TRBJ1-2, with 7 bases identical to TRBD1. This sequence originates from a man aged 30-40 years who received the YFV17D yellow fever vaccine. This CDR3 reads CSAPPPGQPWAYGYTF. CDR3 nucleotides: TGCAGTGCTCCGCCTCCGGGACAGCCCTGGGCCTATGGCTACACCTTC.